Shown below are 32 T cell receptor beta chains from a single sample sequenced in a study of metastatic and nonmetastatic thyroid tumors. Not a single patient had been given any form of treatment at any point before undergoing thyroid surgery. TCRdb re-processed the PCR reads through MiXCR. The profile covers under 9,500 clones, with roughly a quarter appearing a single time and around 15% taken by the ten largest. Specimen: tumor tissue. The source of these receptors is a female donor with papillary thyroid cancer or a benign thyroid nodule (not recorded which). Some clones in this sample may be carry-over from other donors' samples.

This clone is labeled as medium-sized. The V gene is TRBV24-1, the J gene TRBJ1-4; 8 bases match TRBD1. CDR1 KGHDR and CDR2 SFDVKD come from the germline V gene. The CDR3 runs 15 residues. The V and J ends lost 5 bases and 6 bases, in that order; junction bases with no gene match: 7. CDR3 residues: CATSGTGNEDEKLFF. The CDR3 nucleotides read TGTGCCACCAGTGGGACAGGGAATGAGGATGAAAAACTGTTTTTT.

This rearrangement joins TRBV5-1 to TRBJ2-6; 8 bases map to TRBD1. V lost 3 bases to trimming and J lost 1 base; unmatched junction nucleotides: 12. CDR1 is SGHRS and CDR2 is YFSETQ in the germline V gene. There are 19 residues in the CDR3. The CDR3 loop is CASSSSPRGPTSGANVLTF. DNA for the CDR3: TGCGCCAGCAGCTCCTCCCCCAGGGGGCCAACGTCTGGGGCCAACGTCCTGACTTTC.

This chain connects TRBV6-6 to TRBJ2-7; 8 bases line up with TRBD1. Unmatched junction bases numbered 4, after V lost 1 base and J lost 2 bases. The CDR3 is 15 residues long. Per the germline V gene, CDR1 is MNHNY and CDR2 is SVGAGI (reference sequence). The CDR3 sequence is CASSYLGQGPYEQYF. In DNA form, the CDR3 reads TGTGCCAGCAGTTACTTAGGACAGGGTCCCTACGAGCAGTACTTC.

With respect to this clone: A junction end diverges from the germline sequence, so it may reflect a read error. The rearrangement links TRBV6-5 to TRBJ2-7, with D perhaps assigned TRBD1 or TRBD2 (5 bases each). CDR3 size: 13 residues. Germline values: CDR1 MNHEY, CDR2 SVGAGI. The CDR3 nucleotides read TGTGCAAGCAGCTACTCCAGGGTCGGGGAGCTGTACTTC. Protein sequence: CASSYSRVGELYF.

In this sample, this clone is medium-sized. The V call is TRBV20-1, the J call TRBJ1-2; D possibly corresponds to TRBD1 (5 bases). The CDR3 covers 12 residues. CDR1 and CDR2 (germline): DFQATT, SNEGSKA (reference sequence). Trimming removed 7 bases at V and 2 bases at J, with 11 bases between. CDR3 sequence reads: CSVARENYGYTF. The CDR3, as DNA: TGCAGTGTCGCCAGGGAGAACTATGGCTACACCTTC.

By sample fraction, this clone is medium-sized. The rearrangement links TRBV12-3 or TRBV12-4 to TRBJ2-7, with no clear D. This CDR3 comprises 11 residues. Trimming pared 6 bases from V and 4 bases from J, leaving 7 bases between. CDR3 DNA sequence: TGTGCCAGCAGCCCACATTACGAGCAGTACTTC. Amino acid sequence: CASSPHYEQYF.

As to this clone: One end of the junction fails to match germline, which may point to a read error. This chain links TRBV12-3 or TRBV12-4 with TRBJ2-2; D is tentatively TRBD1 or TRBD2 (5 bases each). This CDR3 is built from 15 residues. The CDR3 region is CASTFSREGAGELFF. DNA of the CDR3: TGTGCCAGCACCTTTTCCAGGGAAGGGGCCGGGGAGCTGTTTTTC.

By proportion, this clone is medium-sized. The chain employs TRBV19 and TRBJ1-2; possibly TRBD1 for D (6 bases). Trimming stripped 5 bases from V and 3 bases from J, with 16 bases between. The CDR3 is 15 amino acids. Germline CDR1 is LNHDA and CDR2 is SQIVND (reference sequence). CDR3 loop: CASSPPLGGDYGYTF. For the CDR3, the DNA is TGTGCCAGTAGTCCGCCGTTAGGGGGGGACTATGGCTACACCTTC.

This clone counts as medium-sized. The chain combines TRBV11-2 with TRBJ2-7; D unresolved. The CDR3 runs to 14 residues. The V gene's germline CDR1 is SGHAT and CDR2 FQNNGV. V lost 3 bases and J 6 bases, leaving 15 bases between the germline ends. The CDR3 DNA sequence: TGTGCCAGCAGCTTGAGGCCAGACCCGACCGAGCAGTACTTC. Its protein product is CASSLRPDPTEQYF.

This clone counts as medium-sized (0.01 to 0.1%). The CDR3 bases are TGCAGTGCTGCCCCACAATTGTCGACAGGGGGCGAGCAGTACTTC. Amino acids: CSAAPQLSTGGEQYF. The chain employs TRBV20-1 and TRBJ2-7, with TRBD1 matching over 9 bases. The CDR3 totals 15 residues. The V gene's germline CDR1 is DFQATT and CDR2 SNEGSKA (reference sequence). Trimming took 5 bases from V and 6 from J; bases not matched to a gene: 14.

The V and J genes are TRBV5-1 and TRBJ1-2; perhaps TRBD1 as D (5 bases). Germline V gene sequence: CDR1 SGHRS, CDR2 YFSETQ. This CDR3 has 14 amino acids. Trimming stripped 2 bases from V and 4 bases from J, with 12 bases between. The CDR3 loop reads CASSFGRGSYGYTF. The CDR3 nucleotides are TGCGCCAGCAGCTTCGGACGGGGGAGCTATGGCTACACCTTC.

With respect to this clone: At one end, the junction sequence differs from germline, possibly due to a read error. This chain uses TRBV6-1 with TRBJ2-5, with D hard to call. Germline V gives CDR1 MNHNS, CDR2 SASEGT. This CDR3 is 13 amino acids long. The DNA for the CDR3 is TGTGCCAGCAGTGAGGGGTACACCAGTGAGCAGTTATTC. Its protein product is CASSEGYTSEQLF.

This clone is labeled medium-sized. In DNA form, the CDR3 reads TGTGCCAGCAGCCCGCCCGGTCAGGCTAGCGGGAGGGAGACCCAGTACTTC. Residues: CASSPPGQASGRETQYF. The V call is TRBV11-2, the J call TRBJ2-5; 11 nucleotides match TRBD2. Germline-derived CDR1 and CDR2 are SGHAT and FQNNGV. The V gene end was trimmed by 5 bases and the J gene end by 5 bases; junction bases not matched to a gene: 13. The CDR3 extends over 17 amino acids.

This clone is judged medium-sized. The chain joins TRBV7-3 to TRBJ2-7; no clear D. The CDR3 is 13 amino acids. Germline V gene data show CDR1 as SGHTA and CDR2 as FQGTGA. With 2 bases removed from V and 3 bases from J, the gap between germline ends came to 8 bases. This CDR3 is CASSLARNYEQYF. The CDR3 DNA follows: TGTGCCAGCAGCTTAGCCCGGAACTACGAGCAGTACTTC. Complete variable domain (other parts from reference TRBV7-3 and TRBJ2-7): GAGVSQTPSNKVTEKGKYVELRCDPISGHTALYWYRQSLGQGPEFLIYFQGTGAADDSGLPNDRFFAVRPEGSVSTLKIQRTERGDSAVYLCASSLARNYEQYFGPGTRLTVT.

This clone was seen a few times. This rearrangement joins TRBV7-2 to TRBJ2-2; no firm D call. This CDR3 is 15 amino acids long. Trimming took 5 bases from V and 6 from J, leaving 16 bases between them. From germline, CDR1 is SGHTA and CDR2 FQGNSA. Here the CDR3 reads CASSTDGLRAGELFF. The CDR3 nucleotides read TGTGCCAGCAGCACAGATGGGCTCAGAGCCGGGGAGCTGTTTTTT.

This chain uses TRBV30 with TRBJ1-1, with D possibly being TRBD1 (6 bases). Trimming pared 4 bases from V and 1 base from J, leaving 7 bases between. The germline gives CDR1 GTSNPN, CDR2 SVGIG (reference sequence). This CDR3 spans 12 amino acids. The CDR3 spells CAWNRANTEAFF. The DNA of the CDR3 is TGTGCCTGGAACAGGGCGAACACTGAAGCTTTCTTT.

In its sample, this clone ranks as medium-sized. For the CDR3, the DNA is TGCAGTGCTAGCTTACAGGGTCACGAGCAGTACTTC. It yields the protein CSASLQGHEQYF. The V call is TRBV20-1, the J call TRBJ2-7, with D possibly matching TRBD1 (6 bases). V was trimmed by 3 bases and J by 5 bases, leaving 11 bases between them. Germline CDR1 is DFQATT and CDR2 is SNEGSKA (reference sequence). The CDR3 totals 12 residues.

The chain links TRBV5-1 to TRBJ2-7, with D perhaps assigned TRBD1 or TRBD2 (5 bases each). Trimming pared 4 bases from V and 3 bases from J, leaving 14 bases between. Germline loops: CDR1 SGHRS, CDR2 YFSETQ. This CDR3 spans 14 amino acids. This CDR3 is CASSVGAAGYEQYF. CDR3 bases: TGCGCCAGCAGCGTCGGGGCAGCAGGCTACGAGCAGTACTTC.

This clone was observed a handful of times. The chain links TRBV12-5 to TRBJ2-2; D perhaps matches TRBD2 (5 bases). Trimming cost V 6 bases and J 5 bases, with 13 bases left between them. This CDR3 comprises 14 residues. CDR1 is LGHNT and CDR2 is FRNRAP in the germline V gene. CDR3 bases: TGTGCTAGTGGCAAAGCGGACCTGACCGGGGAGCTGTTTTTT. Protein product: CASGKADLTGELFF.

By proportion, this clone is medium-sized. This specimen includes other DNA sequences encoding the same CDR3. The rearrangement links TRBV2 to TRBJ2-1, with TRBD2 identical over 7 bases. The CDR3 extends over 11 amino acids. The J segment lost 8 bases and the V segment lost 6 bases, leaving 1 base of the junction unmatched. The germline CDR1 and CDR2 sequences are SNHLY and FYNNEI. The CDR3 reads CASRGGDEQFF. Written as DNA, the CDR3 is TGTGCCAGCAGGGGAGGGGATGAGCAGTTCTTC.

About this clone itself: A junction boundary mismatches the germline segment, possibly from a read error. The V and J genes are TRBV7-2 and TRBJ2-5, with a possible D match to TRBD1 (5 bases). Germline V lookup: CDR1 SGHTA, CDR2 FQGNSA. The CDR3 contains 14 residues. In nucleotides, the CDR3 is TGTGCCAGCAGCTTGACAGCCCTCAAAGATACCCAGTACTTC. Amino acids: CASSLTALKDTQYF.

This clone was found a few times. The chain employs TRBV6-2 or TRBV6-3 and TRBJ2-7; TRBD1 matches 9 bases. This CDR3 comprises 12 residues. The germline V gene has CDR1 MNHEY and CDR2 SVGEGT. The junction had 4 bases not matched to a gene; V was cut back by 6 bases and J by 7 bases. The CDR3 loop reads CASRQGAGEQYF. CDR3 nucleotide sequence: TGTGCCAGCAGACAGGGGGCGGGGGAGCAGTACTTC.

The chain uses TRBV11-2 and TRBJ1-6, with a possible D match to TRBD1 (6 bases). This CDR3 has 15 residues. V was shortened by 0 bases and J by 8 bases, with 11 bases between the two germline ends. Germline V lookup: CDR1 SGHAT, CDR2 FQNNGV. CDR3: CASSLEGARDSPLHF. CDR3 bases: TGTGCCAGCAGCTTAGAGGGGGCGAGAGATTCACCCCTCCACTTT.

This clone was seen at least ten times. This chain links TRBV5-4 with TRBJ2-3, with TRBD2 identical over 11 bases. The V gene end was trimmed by 9 bases and the J gene end by 1 base; junction bases not matched to a gene: 10. The CDR3 covers 16 residues. The germline CDR1 and CDR2 sequences are SGHNT and YYREEE (reference sequence). CDR3 region: CATLSGGASGTDTQYF. CDR3 DNA: TGTGCCACCCTTAGCGGGGGGGCGAGTGGCACAGATACGCAGTATTTT. Together with reference TRBV5-4 and TRBJ2-3, the CDR3 gives the full variable domain: ETGVTQSPTHLIKTRGQQVTLRCSSQSGHNTVSWYQQALGQGPQFIFQYYREEENGRGNFPPRFSGLQFPNYSSELNVNALELDDSALYLCATLSGGASGTDTQYFGPGTRLTVL.

This clone rates as medium-sized. This sequence joins TRBV6-1 and TRBJ1-1, with 7 bases aligning to TRBD1. This CDR3 comprises 16 residues. Germline trimming cut 6 bases from V and 5 bases from J; bases unmatched to any gene: 15. Germline CDR1 reads MNHNS; CDR2 reads SASEGT. Here the CDR3 reads CASRTDRAERHTEAFF. CDR3 nucleotides: TGTGCCAGCAGGACCGACAGGGCGGAACGTCATACTGAAGCTTTCTTT.

This clone was observed many times. The chain uses TRBV15 and TRBJ2-5; D unclear. V gave up 0 bases and J gave up 7 bases, with 6 bases separating them. The length of the CDR3 is 12 residues. In germline, CDR1 is LNHNV, CDR2 YYDKDF (reference sequence). The CDR3 coding sequence is TGTGCCACCAGCAGAGACGGGTGGACCCAGTACTTC. Its protein is CATSRDGWTQYF.

Within the sample, this clone is medium-sized (0.01 to 0.1%). The chain uses TRBV7-2 and TRBJ2-7; D uncertain. Looked up from germline, CDR1 is SGHTA and CDR2 is FQGNSA. V was cut by 5 bases and J by 5 bases, with 13 bases left in between. This CDR3 has 13 amino acids. The CDR3 coding sequence is TGTGCCAGCAGCCGTCGCATCCGGGACGAGCAGTACTTC. This translates into CASSRRIRDEQYF. Full variable domain (missing parts from reference TRBV7-2 and TRBJ2-7): GAGVSQSPSNKVTEKGKDVELRCDPISGHTALYWYRQSLGQGLEFLIYFQGNSAPDKSGLPSDRFSAERTGGSVSTLTIQRTQQEDSAVYLCASSRRIRDEQYFGPGTRLTVT.

This clone was observed at least ten times. The V gene is TRBV7-3, the J gene TRBJ2-1, with TRBD2 matching over 7 bases. With V trimmed by 6 bases and J by 8 bases, 10 bases remained unmatched. Germline V lookup: CDR1 SGHTA, CDR2 FQGTGA. The CDR3 totals 14 residues. CDR3 loop: CASSSGPGVDEQFF. The CDR3 DNA reads as TGTGCCAGCAGTAGCGGGCCGGGCGTGGATGAGCAGTTCTTC.

This clone was counted only a few times. V is TRBV19 and J is TRBJ1-4; 8 bases are a match to TRBD1. Germline CDR1 LNHDA, CDR2 SQIVND (reference sequence). The J segment lost 5 bases and the V segment lost 6 bases, leaving 5 bases of the junction unmatched. The CDR3 sequence is 14 residues long. The CDR3 nucleotides are TGTGCCAGTAGCAGGACAGGGCCCAATGAAAAACTGTTTTTT. This translates into CASSRTGPNEKLFF.

This sequence joins TRBV6-1 and TRBJ2-1, with D perhaps TRBD2 (5 bases). Germline V gene data show CDR1 as MNHNS and CDR2 as SASEGT. Trimming pared 3 bases from V and 12 bases from J, leaving 18 bases between. This CDR3 region has 14 residues. The CDR3 region has the DNA TGTGCCAGCAGTGATCTCCGGGGAGAGAATTTGCAGTTCTTC. This codes for CASSDLRGENLQFF.

In its sample, this clone is medium-sized. J is TRBJ2-3 and V is TRBV7-2; weak D call: TRBD2 (5 bases). CDR1 SGHTA and CDR2 FQGNSA come from the germline V gene. Trimming took off 4 bases at V and 5 bases at J, with 16 bases between the two ends. This CDR3 is built from 15 residues. CDR3: CASSSMWLAGDTQYF. The CDR3, as DNA: TGTGCCAGCAGCTCCATGTGGCTAGCAGGAGATACGCAGTATTTT.

By frequency in the sample, this clone is medium-sized. The V call is TRBV11-2, the J call TRBJ1-3; D gene ambiguous. V lost 0 bases, J lost 4 bases, and 4 bases lay in between. Germline CDR1 and CDR2: SGHAT and FQNNGV. This CDR3 has 13 residues. The CDR3 region has the DNA TGTGCCAGCAGCTTAGATGCCGGAAACACCATATATTTT. This sequence encodes CASSLDAGNTIYF.